This T cell receptor beta chain was identified in a study of blood T cell repertoires in COVID-19. Study-wide context: Collection of acute and convalescent COVID-19 samples took place in the United States, Italy and Spain. Sample material is recorded as cDNA or gDNA derived from T cells, B-cell-depleted T cells, or PBMCs.

Seattle enrolled patients during active infection and tracked them longitudinally. Germline V gene lookup returns CDR1 SGDLS and CDR2 YYNGEE. Deletions cut 0 bases from V and 0 bases from J, with 10 bases between. The CDR3 covers 16 residues. Authors' methods: Cell counts per sample came from amplifying reference gene primers. Data came from immunoSEQ multiplex PCR; TCRdb stores just in-frame clones and leaves some out. V, J and clone size derive from that table, while D and trimming were established from the DNA sequence. This sample has about 150,000 clones, with roughly 84% found just once. This clonotype originated in a woman between 55 and 75 years old with COVID-19, enrolled during active disease. This chain uses TRBV9 with TRBJ1-3, with a tentative D call TRBD1 (6 bases). The source material was peripheral blood. The CDR3 here is CASSVVTGLSGNTIYF. The CDR3 DNA reads TGTGCCAGCAGCGTAGTAACAGGGCTCTCTGGAAACACCATATATTTT.